This entry concerns a single T cell receptor beta chain. This clonotype has ten or more counts. Its specific antigen is unknown. Nothing much larger sits one base from this clone, and base qualities are not available. The germline V gene sets CDR1 to MDHEN and CDR2 to SYDVKM. V trim: 5 bases; J trim: 4 bases; unmatched bases: 6. Including the terminal cysteine and phenylalanine, the CDR3 comprises 15 residues. Here the CDR3 DNA is all that survives: 45 bases in frame from base 1. The reads were generated on an Illumina HiSeq 1500. Starting from the raw public reads, TCRdb applied fastp trimming at Q25, assembled clones with MiXCR and retained in-frame beta chains. Here each entry gathers all rows of one CDR3 protein and keeps the most common genes and DNA. The sample records fewer than 85,000 distinct CDR3 sequences, about 4% of which are singletons. The top ten constitute roughly a fifth of the sample.

The data derive from a study of T cell repertoires in cytomegalovirus infection (dated by TCRdb to the late 2010s). Turning to the overall study: Because public TCR beta signatures pointed to carriage of CMV infection together with the matching HLA type, the HLA type of each donor mattered for the analysis.

General findings and caveats noted by the study authors: Carriers of CMV infection plus the relevant HLA type were discriminated by the cumulative frequency of public TCR beta family members in the study cohort and in an independent roughly 400-donor cohort. The ex vivo response was dominated by HLA-C-restricted CMV-specific TCR beta clonotypes, which also provided the single most frequent clonotype in two of eight donors.

The rearrangement combines TRBV28 with TRBJ2-1; TRBD2 fits 9 bases in the junction. Sequencing used PBMCs. The sequence was collected from a human donor in good health (CMV status not recorded). Some clones in this sample may be carry-over from other donors' samples. The CDR3 protein sequence reads: CASSPSGTGYNEQFF. The sequenced DNA is TGTGCCAGCAGTCCTAGCGGGACGGGGTACAATGAGCAGTTCTTC.